Included here is one T cell receptor (beta chain) sequence, with context. The sample belongs to a study of blood T cell repertoires in COVID-19. Across the study: Sites in the United States, Italy and Spain provided acute and convalescent COVID-19 samples. PBMCs, B-cell-depleted T cells, or T cells were the source of the cDNA or gDNA that made up the material.

Germline V lookup: CDR1 SGHRS, CDR2 YFSETQ. The CDR3 covers 14 residues. V lost 4 bases to trimming and J lost 5 bases; unmatched junction nucleotides: 5. As originally analysed: Amplification from reference gene primers served as the basis for estimated nucleated cell counts. Using immunoSEQ multiplex PCR, the repertoire was profiled, and TCRdb retains in-frame clones only, with some absent. V and J calls and clone size are those listed in that table; D and trimming were worked out from the DNA. The sample carries 69,000 or so clones, approximately 81% recorded once. Input material: peripheral blood. The sequence was collected from a woman at least 80 years old with active or convalescent COVID-19. This chain joins TRBV5-1 and TRBJ2-2, with 7 bases identical to TRBD1. The CDR3 loop is CASSPDRETGELFF. DNA of the CDR3: TGCGCCAGCAGCCCCGACAGGGAAACCGGGGAGCTGTTTTTT. Looking up the rest from reference TRBV5-1 and TRBJ2-2 gives the full variable domain: KAGVTQTPRYLIKTRGQQVTLSCSPISGHRSVSWYQQTPGQGLQFLFEYFSETQRNKGNFPGRFSGRQFSNSRSEMNVSTLELGDSALYLCASSPDRETGELFFGEGSRLTVL.